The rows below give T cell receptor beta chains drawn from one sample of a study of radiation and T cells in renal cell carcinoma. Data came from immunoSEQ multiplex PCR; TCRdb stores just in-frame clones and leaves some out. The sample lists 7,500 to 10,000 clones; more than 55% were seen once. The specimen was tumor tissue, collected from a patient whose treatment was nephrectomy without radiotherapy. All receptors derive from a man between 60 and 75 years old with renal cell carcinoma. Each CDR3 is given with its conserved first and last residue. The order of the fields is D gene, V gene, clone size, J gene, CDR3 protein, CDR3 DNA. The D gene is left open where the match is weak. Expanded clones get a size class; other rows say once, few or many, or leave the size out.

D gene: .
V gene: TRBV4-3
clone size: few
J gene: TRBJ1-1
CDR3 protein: CASSQDRQGYSGAFF
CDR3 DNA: TGCGCCAGCAGCCAAGACAGGCAGGGATATAGTGGAGCTTTCTTT

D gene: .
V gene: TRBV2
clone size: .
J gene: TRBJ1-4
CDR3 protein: CASSYRPNEKLFF
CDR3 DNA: TGTGCCAGCAGCTACCGTCCGAATGAAAAACTGTTTTTT

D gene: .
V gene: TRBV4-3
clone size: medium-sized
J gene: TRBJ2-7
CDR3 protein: CASSQGAEPSEQYF
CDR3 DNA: TGCGCCAGCAGCCAAGGGGCAGAGCCGTCCGAGCAGTACTTC

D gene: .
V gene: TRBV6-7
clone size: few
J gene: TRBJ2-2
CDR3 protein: CASSSALEGESGELFF
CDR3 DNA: TGTGCCAGCAGTTCGGCCCTCGAGGGGGAATCCGGGGAGCTGTTTTTT

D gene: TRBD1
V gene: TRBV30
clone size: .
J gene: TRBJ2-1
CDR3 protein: CAWSGPDRVVQFF
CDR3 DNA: TGTGCCTGGAGCGGACCCGACAGGGTGGTGCAGTTCTTC

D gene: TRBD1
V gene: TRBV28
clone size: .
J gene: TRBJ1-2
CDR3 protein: CASSTLRGGGAGYTF
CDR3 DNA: TGTGCCAGCAGCACACTGCGGGGAGGGGGCGCAGGCTACACCTTC

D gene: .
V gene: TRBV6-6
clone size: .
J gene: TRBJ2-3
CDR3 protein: CASSFRESKDTQYF
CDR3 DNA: TGTGCCAGCAGTTTTCGGGAGTCCAAAGATACGCAGTATTTT

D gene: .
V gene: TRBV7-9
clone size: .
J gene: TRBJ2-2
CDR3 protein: CASSMTRAGAAGELFF
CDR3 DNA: TGTGCCAGCAGCATGACCCGGGCGGGGGCGGCCGGGGAGCTGTTTTTT

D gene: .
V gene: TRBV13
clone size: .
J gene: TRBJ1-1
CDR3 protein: CASSSPGGTEAFF
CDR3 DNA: TGTGCCAGCAGCTCCCCGGGTGGCACTGAAGCTTTCTTT

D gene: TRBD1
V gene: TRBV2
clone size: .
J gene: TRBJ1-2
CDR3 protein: CASSVGQYSNYGYTF
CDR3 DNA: TGTGCCAGCAGCGTGGGACAGTACTCTAACTATGGCTACACCTTC

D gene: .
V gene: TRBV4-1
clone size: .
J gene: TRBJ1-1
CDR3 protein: CASSQDVQPNTEAFF
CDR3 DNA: TGCGCCAGCAGCCAAGACGTACAGCCGAACACTGAAGCTTTCTTT

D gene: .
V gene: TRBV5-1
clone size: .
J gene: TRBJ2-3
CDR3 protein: CASSLGQGGTDTQYF
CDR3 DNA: TGCGCCAGCAGCTTGGGGCAGGGCGGAACAGATACGCAGTATTTT

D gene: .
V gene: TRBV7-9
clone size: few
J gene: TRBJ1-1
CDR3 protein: CASSLVSGRAEAFF
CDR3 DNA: TGTGCCAGCAGCTTAGTCTCAGGGAGGGCTGAAGCTTTCTTT

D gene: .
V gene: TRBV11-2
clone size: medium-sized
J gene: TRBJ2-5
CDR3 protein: CASSLDFRGRETQYF
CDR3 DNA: TGTGCCAGCAGCTTAGATTTTCGAGGGCGCGAGACCCAGTACTTC

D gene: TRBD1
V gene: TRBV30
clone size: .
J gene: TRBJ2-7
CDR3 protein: CALTGQTYEQYF
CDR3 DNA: TGTGCCTTAACGGGACAGACCTACGAGCAGTACTTC

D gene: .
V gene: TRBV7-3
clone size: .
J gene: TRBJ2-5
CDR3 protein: CASSPSGQQETQYF
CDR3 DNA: TGTGCCAGCAGCCCGTCAGGACAGCAAGAGACCCAGTACTTC

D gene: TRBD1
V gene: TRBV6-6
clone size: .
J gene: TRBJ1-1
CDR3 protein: CASSFRGPNTEAFF
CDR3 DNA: TGTGCCAGCAGCTTCAGGGGGCCGAACACTGAAGCTTTCTTT

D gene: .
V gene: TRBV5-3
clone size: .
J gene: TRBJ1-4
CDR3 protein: CARSRPKGRGNEKLFF
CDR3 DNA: TGTGCCAGAAGCCGCCCAAAGGGGCGCGGGAATGAAAAACTGTTTTTT

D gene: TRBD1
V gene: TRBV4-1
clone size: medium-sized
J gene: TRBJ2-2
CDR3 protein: CASSQAGQGGAGELFF
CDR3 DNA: TGCGCCAGCAGCCAAGCAGGACAGGGGGGGGCCGGGGAGCTGTTTTTT

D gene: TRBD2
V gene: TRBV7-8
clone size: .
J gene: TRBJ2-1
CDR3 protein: CASSAGLAGAPSEQFF
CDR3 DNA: TGTGCCAGCAGCGCGGGACTAGCGGGGGCACCAAGTGAGCAGTTCTTC

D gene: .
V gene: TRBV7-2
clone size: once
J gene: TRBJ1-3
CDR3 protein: CASSLDGAGNTIYF
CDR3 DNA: TGTGCCAGCAGCTTAGACGGGGCTGGAAACACCATATATTTT

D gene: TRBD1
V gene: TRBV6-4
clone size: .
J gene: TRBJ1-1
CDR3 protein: CASSPGQGNTEAFF
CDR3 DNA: TGTGCCAGCAGTCCGGGACAGGGGAACACTGAAGCTTTCTTT